These 2 T cell receptor beta chains were all obtained from the same sample, sequenced in a study of shared clonotypes between healthy human individuals. The assay was immunoSEQ multiplex PCR, and TCRdb's table has in-frame clones only and misses some. Found here are some 200,000 clones, about 65% of them singletons; the top ten hold 11%. Sequenced sample: memory CD4+ T cells sorted from blood. Subset given: CD45RA-negative fraction. All receptors come from a young man in good health.

Remarks on this clone: Additional DNA sequences in this sample encode the identical CDR3. The CDR3 coding sequence is TGCGCCAGCAGCTTGGAACCTGGGGCCAACGTCCTGACTTTC. This codes for CASSLEPGANVLTF. J is TRBJ2-6 and V is TRBV5-1; D gene unclear. Trimming took off 0 bases at V and 2 bases at J, with 3 bases between the two ends. CDR3 length: 14 residues. Germline CDR1 is SGHRS and CDR2 is YFSETQ.

CDR3 in amino acids: CASSVAGGDTEAFF. The DNA of the CDR3 is TGCGCCAGCAGCGTGGCAGGGGGGGACACTGAAGCTTTCTTT. This chain links TRBV5-1 with TRBJ1-1; 7 bases are shared with TRBD1. This CDR3 spans 14 amino acids. V was clipped by 4 bases and J by 3 bases; unmatched bases: 6. CDR1 and CDR2 from the germline V gene are SGHRS and YFSETQ.